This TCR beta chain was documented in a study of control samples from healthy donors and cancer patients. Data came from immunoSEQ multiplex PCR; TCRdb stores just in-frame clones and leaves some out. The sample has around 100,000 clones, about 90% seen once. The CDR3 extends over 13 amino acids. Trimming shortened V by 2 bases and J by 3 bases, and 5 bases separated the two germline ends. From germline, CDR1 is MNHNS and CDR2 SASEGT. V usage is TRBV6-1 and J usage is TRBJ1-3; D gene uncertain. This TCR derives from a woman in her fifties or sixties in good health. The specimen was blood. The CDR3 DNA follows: TGTGCCAGCAGTGAATCCATTGGAAACACCATATATTTT. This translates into CASSESIGNTIYF.